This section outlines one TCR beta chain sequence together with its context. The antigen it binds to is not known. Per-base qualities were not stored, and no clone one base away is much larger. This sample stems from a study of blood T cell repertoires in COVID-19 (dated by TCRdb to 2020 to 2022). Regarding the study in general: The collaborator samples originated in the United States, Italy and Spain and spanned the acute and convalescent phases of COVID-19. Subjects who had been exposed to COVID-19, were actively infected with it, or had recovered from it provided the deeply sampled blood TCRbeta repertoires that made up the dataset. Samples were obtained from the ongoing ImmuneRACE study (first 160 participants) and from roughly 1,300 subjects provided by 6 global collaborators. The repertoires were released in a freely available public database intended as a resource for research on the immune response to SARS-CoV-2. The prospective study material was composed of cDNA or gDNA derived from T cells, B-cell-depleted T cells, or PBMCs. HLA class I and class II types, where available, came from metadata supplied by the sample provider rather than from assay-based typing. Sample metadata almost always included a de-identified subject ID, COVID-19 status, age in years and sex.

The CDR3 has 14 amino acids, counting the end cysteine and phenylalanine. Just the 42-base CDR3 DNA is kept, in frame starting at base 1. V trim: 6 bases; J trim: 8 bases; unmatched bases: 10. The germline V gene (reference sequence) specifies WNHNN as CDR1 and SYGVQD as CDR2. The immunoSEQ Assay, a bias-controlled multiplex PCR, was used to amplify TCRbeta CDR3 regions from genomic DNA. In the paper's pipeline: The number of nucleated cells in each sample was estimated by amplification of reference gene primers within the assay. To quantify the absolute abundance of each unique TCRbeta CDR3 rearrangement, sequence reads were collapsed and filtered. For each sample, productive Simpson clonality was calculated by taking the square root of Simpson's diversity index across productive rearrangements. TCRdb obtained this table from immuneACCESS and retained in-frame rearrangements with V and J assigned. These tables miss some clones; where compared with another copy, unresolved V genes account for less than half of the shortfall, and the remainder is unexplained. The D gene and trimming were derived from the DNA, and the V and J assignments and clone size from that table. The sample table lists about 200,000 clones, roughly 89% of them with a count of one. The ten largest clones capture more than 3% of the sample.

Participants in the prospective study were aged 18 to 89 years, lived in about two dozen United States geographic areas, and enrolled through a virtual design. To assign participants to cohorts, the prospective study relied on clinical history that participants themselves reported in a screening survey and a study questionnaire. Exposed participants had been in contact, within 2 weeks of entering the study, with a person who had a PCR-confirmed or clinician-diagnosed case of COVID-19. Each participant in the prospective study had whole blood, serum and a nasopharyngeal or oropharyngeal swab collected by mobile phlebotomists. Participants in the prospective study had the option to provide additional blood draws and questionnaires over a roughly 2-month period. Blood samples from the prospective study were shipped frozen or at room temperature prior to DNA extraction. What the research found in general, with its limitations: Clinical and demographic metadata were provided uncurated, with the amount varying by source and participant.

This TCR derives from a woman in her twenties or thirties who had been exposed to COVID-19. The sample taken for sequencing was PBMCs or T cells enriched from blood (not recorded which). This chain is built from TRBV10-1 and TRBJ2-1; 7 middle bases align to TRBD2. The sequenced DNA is TGCGCCAGCAGACCGACTAGCAGGGTCGATGAGCAGTTCTTC. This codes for CASRPTSRVDEQFF.